This T cell receptor (beta chain) was captured in a study of T-cell reconstitution after alpha-beta-depleted transplantation in children. Study-wide results and limits: Some patients' high day-60 TCRbeta diversity was attributed to recipient cells surviving conditioning. The origin of alpha-beta T cells about two months after transplant was reportedly several hundred expanded graft clones. From newly produced T cells came most of the T-cell counts and diversity one year after transplant.

Worth noting for this clonotype: Its antigen is still unknown.

The CDR3 sequence is 13 residues long. Germline V lookup: CDR1 SGHRS, CDR2 YFSETQ. The V end was cut by 4 bases, the J end by 2 bases, with 10 bases between. The authors prepared the TCRbeta library with unique molecular identifiers. TCRdb independently ran MiXCR on the PCR reads; one entry per CDR3 protein. The table lists about a million distinct CDR3 sequences, around 30% of them singletons, with roughly 30% in the top ten. The chain has TRBV5-1 and TRBJ2-7; the D is unclear. This clonotype originated in a boy under two years old who had a stem cell transplant for SCID, so the T cells may come from the graft donor. The starting material was PBMCs, mostly from graft donor cells, obtained 360 days after TCRalphabeta/CD19-depleted stem cell transplant. This CDR3 reads CASSQGPTYEQYF. The CDR3 DNA sequence: TGCGCCAGCAGCCAAGGCCCCACCTACGAGCAGTACTTC.